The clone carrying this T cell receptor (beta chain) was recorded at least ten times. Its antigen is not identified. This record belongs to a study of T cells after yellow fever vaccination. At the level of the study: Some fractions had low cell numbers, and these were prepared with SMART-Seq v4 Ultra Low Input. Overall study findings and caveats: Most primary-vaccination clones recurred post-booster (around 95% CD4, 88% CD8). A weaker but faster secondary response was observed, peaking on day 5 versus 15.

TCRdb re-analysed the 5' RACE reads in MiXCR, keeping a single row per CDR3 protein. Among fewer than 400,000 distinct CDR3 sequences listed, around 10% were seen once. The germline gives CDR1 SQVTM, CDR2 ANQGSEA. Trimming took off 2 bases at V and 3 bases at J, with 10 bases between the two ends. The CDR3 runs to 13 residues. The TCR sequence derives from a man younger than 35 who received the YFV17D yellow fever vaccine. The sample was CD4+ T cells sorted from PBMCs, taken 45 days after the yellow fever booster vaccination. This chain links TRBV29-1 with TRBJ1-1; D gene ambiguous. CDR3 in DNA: TGCAGCGTTGAATCGACGCCTTACACTGAAGCTTTCTTT. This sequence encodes CSVESTPYTEAFF.